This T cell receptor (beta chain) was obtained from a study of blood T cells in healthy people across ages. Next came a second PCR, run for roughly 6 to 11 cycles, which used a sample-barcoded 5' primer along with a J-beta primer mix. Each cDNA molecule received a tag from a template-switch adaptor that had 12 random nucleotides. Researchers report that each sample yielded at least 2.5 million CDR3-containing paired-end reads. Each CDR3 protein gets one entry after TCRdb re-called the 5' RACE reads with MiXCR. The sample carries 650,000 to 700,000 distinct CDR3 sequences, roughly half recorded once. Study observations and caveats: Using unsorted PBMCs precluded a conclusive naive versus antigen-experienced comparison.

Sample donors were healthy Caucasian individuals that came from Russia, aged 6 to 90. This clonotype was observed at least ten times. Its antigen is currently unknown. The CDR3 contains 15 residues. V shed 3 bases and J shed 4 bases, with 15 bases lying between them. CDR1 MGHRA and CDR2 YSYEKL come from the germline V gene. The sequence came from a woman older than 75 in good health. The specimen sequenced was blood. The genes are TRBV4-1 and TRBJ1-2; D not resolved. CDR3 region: CASSQETGSGYGYTF. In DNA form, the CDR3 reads TGCGCCAGCAGCCAGGAAACTGGTTCGGGCTATGGCTACACCTTC.